Sequencing of this T cell receptor beta chain was carried out in a study of blood T cells in healthy people across ages. Then a second PCR, running roughly 7 to 11 cycles, was carried out with a sample-barcoded 5' primer and a J-beta primer mix. TCRdb re-derived calls from the 5' RACE reads in MiXCR, one entry per CDR3 protein. The table has about 1.6 million distinct CDR3 sequences, around 36% seen once. The CDR3 is 15 residues long. From germline, CDR1 is SEHNR and CDR2 FQNEAQ (reference sequence). This clonotype was counted once. At one boundary the junction diverges from the germline segment, which might be a read error. Per sample, no less than 6 micrograms of total RNA were extracted.

The sequenced material came from blood. The J gene is TRBJ2-7, the V gene TRBV7-9; D may correspond to TRBD1 or TRBD2 (5 bases each). The TCR was taken from a woman aged 25 to 39 in good health. CDR3 DNA: TGTGCCGGCAGCCTCGAGGGCTTGGGGCCATACGAGCAGTACTTC. It specifies CAGSLEGLGPYEQYF.